This is a list of T cell receptor beta chains from one sample in a study of metastatic and nonmetastatic thyroid tumors. TCRdb reprocessed the PCR reads via MiXCR. This sample yields 25,000 to 30,000 clones, of which over 20% are seen a single time; about 14% belongs to the top ten. Input material: blood. The receptors were sampled from a female donor with papillary thyroid cancer or a benign thyroid nodule (not recorded which). Some clones in this sample may be carry-over from other donors' samples. Each CDR3 is given without its conserved first and last residue. D genes are given only for firm matches.

V: TRBV6-1
D: TRBD2
J: TRBJ2-1
CDR3: ATVGSGGRNNEHF

V: TRBV11-2
D: -
J: TRBJ2-3
CDR3: ASSLGGGGGTDTQY

V: TRBV27
D: -
J: TRBJ1-1
CDR3: ASSGGANTEAF

V: TRBV4-1
D: TRBD2
J: TRBJ2-2
CDR3: ASSQEAAGSPGELF

V: TRBV27
D: TRBD2
J: TRBJ2-3
CDR3: ASSLTVILAGADTQY

V: TRBV18
D: -
J: TRBJ1-4
CDR3: ASSPNSVGSNEKLF

V: TRBV5-1
D: -
J: TRBJ1-2
CDR3: ASSGGRGYT

V: TRBV5-1
D: -
J: TRBJ2-3
CDR3: ASSLAGETDTQY

V: TRBV24-1
D: -
J: TRBJ2-2
CDR3: ATRENTGELF

V: TRBV6-1
D: TRBD2
J: TRBJ2-5
CDR3: ASSHRLEGGPSRENQY

V: TRBV6-5
D: TRBD2
J: TRBJ2-2
CDR3: AISSSGTVTGELF

V: TRBV10-3
D: -
J: TRBJ2-7
CDR3: AISESAYEQY

V: TRBV11-2
D: -
J: TRBJ2-1
CDR3: ASTLSGTPVDEQF

V: TRBV4-3
D: -
J: TRBJ2-2
CDR3: ASRQGPTRVTGELF

V: TRBV28
D: -
J: TRBJ2-7
CDR3: ASSRNSYEQY

V: TRBV30
D: -
J: TRBJ1-5
CDR3: ARSATGWGQPQH

V: TRBV28
D: -
J: TRBJ1-5
CDR3: ASSLVGTDQPQH

V: TRBV6-1
D: TRBD2
J: TRBJ2-5
CDR3: ASIHRLAEGPSRETQY

V: TRBV6-1
D: -
J: TRBJ1-5
CDR3: ATRGPNQPQH

V: TRBV7-2
D: -
J: TRBJ1-1
CDR3: ASSTRQGRYTEAF

V: TRBV6-4
D: -
J: TRBJ1-1
CDR3: ASSYIGGRVNTEAF

V: TRBV7-2
D: -
J: TRBJ2-7
CDR3: ASGTMVSHEHY

V: TRBV30
D: TRBD1
J: TRBJ1-6
CDR3: ACKRDRNRTPLH

V: TRBV9
D: -
J: TRBJ1-2
CDR3: ASSVDGNYGYT

V: TRBV6-5
D: TRBD1
J: TRBJ1-6
CDR3: ASSYSRTGGWGSPLH

V: TRBV20-1
D: TRBD1
J: TRBJ1-1
CDR3: SASWGQYLGAEAF

V: TRBV4-1
D: TRBD1
J: TRBJ2-7
CDR3: ASSQVGQGARNEQY

V: TRBV20-1
D: -
J: TRBJ1-5
CDR3: SASPGIQNQPQH

V: TRBV10-2
D: -
J: TRBJ2-7
CDR3: ASSQQGEQY